This T cell receptor beta chain appears in the sequencing data of a study of cytomegalovirus exposure and HLA in healthy donors. Study outcomes and limitations: Analysis performed later showed TCR beta chains linked to HLA being more clonally expanded than equally common others. Later, TCR association rates were found to vary by HLA locus, highest for DRB1 and lowest for HLA-C. Based on reports, TCR beta sequences accurately predicted HLA-A and HLA-B alleles for most subjects. Data from an earlier analysis indicated that most TCR beta V segments were productive either about 87% or about 30% of the time.

The CDR3 is made up of 15 amino acids. Germline V lookup: CDR1 MNHNY, CDR2 SVGAGI (reference sequence). Germline trimming cut 5 bases from V and 4 bases from J; bases unmatched to any gene: 8. This clone has only one observation. Its target is unknown. This PCR relied on a set of 60 Vbeta primers and 13 Jbeta primers. Assay: immunoSEQ multiplex PCR; the TCRdb copy retains only in-frame clones and omits some. The table has about 200,000 clones, around 80% seen once; the top ten hold around 1.9%. Sequenced material: PBMCs. This chain joins TRBV6-6 and TRBJ1-5; 7 bases align to TRBD1. The TCR was taken from a young man in good health and CMV-seronegative. The CDR3 DNA is TGTGCCAGCAGTCAATTAGGGACAGCAAATCAGCCCCAGCATTTT. The encoded protein is CASSQLGTANQPQHF.